This TCR beta chain was obtained from a study of T cells after yellow fever vaccination. The study, taken as a whole, reports: Booster sampling recovered most clones from primary vaccination (roughly 96% CD4, around 88% CD8). Weaker overall, the secondary response nonetheless peaked faster (day 5 versus 15). Repertoires sorted by FACS could include abundant clonotypes that are contaminants from the bulk population.

By 5'RACE template switching, TCR cDNA was produced, with a universal primer site and UMIs added in the process. TCRdb processed the 5' RACE reads anew with MiXCR; each CDR3 protein has one entry. There are about 130,000 distinct CDR3 sequences in the sample; more than 6% occur only once, and around 2.5% lies in the top ten. The CDR3 loop spans 15 amino acids. CDR1 SGHRS and CDR2 YFSETQ come from the germline V gene. The ends were cut back, 2 bases at V and 12 bases at J, with 21 bases in the middle. This clonotype has a count of ten or more. The antigen is unknown. This chain links TRBV5-1 with TRBJ2-1; maybe TRBD2 (7 bases). The sequencing here drew on CD4+ T cells sorted from PBMCs, taken 10 to 11 days after the first yellow fever vaccination. The source is a man between 18 and 35 years old who received the YFV17D yellow fever vaccine. CDR3 bases: TGCGCCAGCAGCTTCGGACAGACTAGCCCTGCTAGGCAGTTCTTC. Encoded protein: CASSFGQTSPARQFF.